This entry features one T cell receptor beta chain sequence. Its antigen is as yet unknown. With 0 bases removed from V and 7 bases from J, the gap between germline ends came to 15 bases. CDR3 size: 15 residues. CDR1 and CDR2 from the germline V gene are MNHEY and SVGAGI. It was with 60 Vbeta and 13 Jbeta primers that the PCR ran. Generated by immunoSEQ multiplex PCR, the TCRdb table keeps only in-frame clones and is missing some. The repertoire holds 150,000 to 200,000 clones, around 68% seen once, with just under 3% in the top ten. This record comes from a study of cytomegalovirus exposure and HLA in healthy donors. Study outcomes and limitations: With DRB1 most and HLA-C fewest, TCR association rates differed between HLA loci in a later analysis. Another analysis was done later, and it associated 16,951 TCR beta sequences with HLA alleles at 0.05 false discovery rate. High specificity and sensitivity for cytomegalovirus status were reported for the classifier. Presence/absence analyses assumed roughly uniform sequencing depth across donors.

The receptor comes from a man in his forties in good health and CMV-seronegative. The source material was PBMCs. The V gene is TRBV6-5, the J gene TRBJ1-1; D is possibly TRBD1 (6 bases). CDR3 protein: CASSYSGQFRDEAFF. The CDR3 DNA is TGTGCCAGCAGTTACTCCGGACAGTTTAGGGATGAAGCTTTCTTT.